Following are 4 T cell receptor beta chains from one sample sequenced in a study of cytomegalovirus exposure and HLA in healthy donors. Primers: 60 Vbeta forward and 13 Jbeta reverse. Method: immunoSEQ multiplex PCR; TCRdb's copy keeps in-frame clones and lacks some. This table holds fewer than 250,000 clones, roughly 82% found once. Sequenced input: PBMCs. The receptors stem from a man aged 35 to 55 in good health and CMV-seropositive.

The rearrangement joins TRBV7-9 to TRBJ2-3; D is possibly TRBD1 (6 bases). V lost 3 bases to trimming and J lost 0 bases, with 16 bases between them. This CDR3 is 17 amino acids long. The germline gives CDR1 SEHNR, CDR2 FQNEAQ (reference sequence). CDR3 residues: CASSFGSRGKSTDTQYF. For the CDR3, the DNA is TGTGCCAGCAGCTTTGGTTCAAGGGGGAAGAGCACAGATACGCAGTATTTT.

The V gene is TRBV5-1, the J gene TRBJ2-1, with 7 bases fitting TRBD2. Germline-derived CDR1 and CDR2 are SGHRS and YFSETQ. The CDR3 consists of 16 residues. V dropped 0 bases and J dropped 3; count of bases not matched to a gene: 6. CDR3 amino acids: CASSLGLAEDYNEQFF. The CDR3, as DNA: TGCGCCAGCAGCTTGGGCCTAGCGGAGGACTACAATGAGCAGTTCTTC.

The CDR3 DNA reads TGCAGCGTTGAACTGGACAGGGGGGGGACCCAGTACTTC. Translation gives CSVELDRGGTQYF. V gene TRBV29-1 combines with J gene TRBJ2-5, with 10 bases lining up with TRBD1. Germline values: CDR1 SQVTM, CDR2 ANQGSEA. The CDR3 covers 13 residues. Germline trimming cut 2 bases from V and 7 bases from J; bases unmatched to any gene: 4.

The sample holds one count of this clone. The chain carries TRBV9 and TRBJ2-2, with D unresolved. Germline loops: CDR1 SGDLS, CDR2 YYNGEE. CDR3 length: 13 residues. V was trimmed by 0 bases and J by 5 bases, leaving 5 bases between them. The CDR3 is CASSVAVTGELFF. In DNA form, the CDR3 reads TGTGCCAGCAGCGTAGCCGTTACCGGGGAGCTGTTTTTT.